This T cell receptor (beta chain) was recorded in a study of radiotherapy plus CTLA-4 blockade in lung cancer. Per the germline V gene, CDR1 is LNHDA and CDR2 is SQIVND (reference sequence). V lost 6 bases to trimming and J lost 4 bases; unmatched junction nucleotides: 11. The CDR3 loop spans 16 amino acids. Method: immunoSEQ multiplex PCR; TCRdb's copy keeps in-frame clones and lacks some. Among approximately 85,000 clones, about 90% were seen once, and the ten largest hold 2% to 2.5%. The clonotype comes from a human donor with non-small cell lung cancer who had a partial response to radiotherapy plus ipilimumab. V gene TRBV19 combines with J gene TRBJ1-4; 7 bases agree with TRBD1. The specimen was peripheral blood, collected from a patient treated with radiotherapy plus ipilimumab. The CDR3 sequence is CASSHPPGQLNEKLFF. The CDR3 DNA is TGTGCCAGTAGCCACCCCCCGGGACAGCTTAATGAAAAACTGTTTTTT. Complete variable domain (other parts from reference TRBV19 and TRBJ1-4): DGGITQSPKYLFRKEGQNVTLSCEQNLNHDAMYWYRQDPGQGLRLIYYSQIVNDFQKGDIAEGYSVSREKKESFPLTVTSAQKNPTAFYLCASSHPPGQLNEKLFFGSGTQLSVL.